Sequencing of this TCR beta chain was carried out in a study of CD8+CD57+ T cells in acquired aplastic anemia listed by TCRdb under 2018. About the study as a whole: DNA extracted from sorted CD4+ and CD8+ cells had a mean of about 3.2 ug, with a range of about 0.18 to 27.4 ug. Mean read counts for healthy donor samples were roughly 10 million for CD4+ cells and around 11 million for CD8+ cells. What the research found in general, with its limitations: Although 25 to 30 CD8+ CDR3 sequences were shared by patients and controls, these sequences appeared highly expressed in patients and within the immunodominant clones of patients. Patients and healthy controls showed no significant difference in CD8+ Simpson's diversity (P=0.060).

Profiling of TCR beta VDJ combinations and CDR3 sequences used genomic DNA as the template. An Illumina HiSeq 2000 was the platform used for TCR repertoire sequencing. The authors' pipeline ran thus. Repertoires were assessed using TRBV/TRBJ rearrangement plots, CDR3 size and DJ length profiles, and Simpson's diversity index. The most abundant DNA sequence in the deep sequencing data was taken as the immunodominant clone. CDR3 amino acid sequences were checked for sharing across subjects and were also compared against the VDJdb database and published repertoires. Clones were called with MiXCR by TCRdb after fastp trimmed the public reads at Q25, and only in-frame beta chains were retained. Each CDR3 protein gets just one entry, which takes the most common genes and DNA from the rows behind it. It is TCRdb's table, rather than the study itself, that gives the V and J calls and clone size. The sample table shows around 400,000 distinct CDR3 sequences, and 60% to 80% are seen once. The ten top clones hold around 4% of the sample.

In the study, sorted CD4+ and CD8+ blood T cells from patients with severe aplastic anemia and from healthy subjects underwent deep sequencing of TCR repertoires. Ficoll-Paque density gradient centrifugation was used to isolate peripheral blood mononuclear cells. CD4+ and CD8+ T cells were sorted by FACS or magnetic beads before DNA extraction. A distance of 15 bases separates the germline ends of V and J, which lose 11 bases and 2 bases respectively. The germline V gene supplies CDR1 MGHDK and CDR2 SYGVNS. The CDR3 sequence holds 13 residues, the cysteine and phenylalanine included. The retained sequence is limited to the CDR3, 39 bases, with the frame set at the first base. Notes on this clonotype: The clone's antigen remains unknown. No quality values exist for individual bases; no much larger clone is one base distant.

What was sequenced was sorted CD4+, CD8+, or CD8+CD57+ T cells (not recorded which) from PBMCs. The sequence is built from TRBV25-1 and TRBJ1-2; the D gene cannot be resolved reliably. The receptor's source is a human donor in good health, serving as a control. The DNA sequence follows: TGTGCCTTAATTGAGGTCACCAACTATGGCTACACCTTC. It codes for CALIEVTNYGYTF.